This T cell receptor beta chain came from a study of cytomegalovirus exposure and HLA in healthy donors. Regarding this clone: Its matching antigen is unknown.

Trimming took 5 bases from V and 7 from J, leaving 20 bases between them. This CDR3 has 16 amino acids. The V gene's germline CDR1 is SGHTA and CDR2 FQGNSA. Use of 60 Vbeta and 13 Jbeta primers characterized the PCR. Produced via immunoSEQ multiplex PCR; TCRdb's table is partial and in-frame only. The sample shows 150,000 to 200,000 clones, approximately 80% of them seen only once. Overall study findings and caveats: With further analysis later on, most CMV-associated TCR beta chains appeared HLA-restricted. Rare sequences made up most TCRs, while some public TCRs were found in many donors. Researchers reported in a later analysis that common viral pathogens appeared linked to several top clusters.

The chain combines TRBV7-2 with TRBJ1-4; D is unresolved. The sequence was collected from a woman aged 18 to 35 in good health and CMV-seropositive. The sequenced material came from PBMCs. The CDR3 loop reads CASSQTGWARGEKLFF. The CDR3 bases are TGTGCCAGCAGCCAGACGGGGTGGGCCCGAGGTGAAAAACTGTTTTTT.